A selection of T cell receptor beta chains follows, all from one sample in a study of T-cell memory formation after mild COVID-19. TCRdb ran MiXCR on the 5' RACE reads and lists one entry per CDR3 protein. The sample lists fewer than 650,000 distinct CDR3 sequences; about 22% were seen once. The sequencing input was PBMCs or a T cell subset sorted from them (not recorded which). The receptors shown here come from an adult woman who had mild COVID-19 (a few samples of this study predate the infection). Cell type and time point are not known. The CDR3 runs from the conserved cysteine through the conserved F or W. A D gene is named only where the DNA matches it firmly. Size tells how often a clone was seen (once, few, many) or the class of an expanded clone, and some rows leave it out.

J,length,D,size,V,DNA,CDR3
TRBJ2-1,14,TRBD2,-,TRBV7-3,TGTGCCAGCAGCTTATGGGGCGGGAGTCCGGAGCAGTTCTTC,CASSLWGGSPEQFF
TRBJ1-1,15,-,-,TRBV3-1,TGTGCCAGCAGCCAGGGCGGCAGCGGGAACACTGAAGCTTTCTTT,CASSQGGSGNTEAFF
TRBJ2-7,15,-,few,TRBV11-1,TGTGCCAGCAGCCCCCCGAACGCCATACAGATCGAGCAGTACTTC,CASSPPNAIQIEQYF
TRBJ2-7,14,-,-,TRBV6-5,TGTGCCAGCAGTTACTCAGGGGTGATGAACGAGCAGTACTTC,CASSYSGVMNEQYF
TRBJ1-3,16,-,many,TRBV7-2,TGTGCCAGCAGCTTAGAGCCCCGGACCCGGTGGGACACCATATATTTT,CASSLEPRTRWDTIYF
TRBJ1-1,14,TRBD1,-,TRBV9,TGTGCCAGCAGCGTGACAGGGGGAGGCACTGAAGCTTTCTTT,CASSVTGGGTEAFF
TRBJ2-5,14,TRBD2,few,TRBV18,TGTGCCAGCTCACCTGCAGGGAGGGAAGAGACCCAGTACTTC,CASSPAGREETQYF
TRBJ2-7,14,TRBD2,-,TRBV20-1,TGCAGTGCTAGAGATCAAAGCGGGAGATACGAGCAGTACTTC,CSARDQSGRYEQYF
TRBJ1-5,15,TRBD1,-,TRBV12-3/TRBV12-4,TGTGCCAGCACCCTCGGTAGGGGACAGGCCCTGCCCCAGCATTTT,CASTLGRGQALPQHF
TRBJ1-4,15,TRBD1,-,TRBV25-1,TGTGCCAGCAGTCTGGGACAGGGGGCAGGGGAAAAACTGTTTTTT,CASSLGQGAGEKLFF
TRBJ1-2,14,TRBD1,-,TRBV7-2,TGTGCCAGCAGCTTCTCAGGGGGCGTCGATGGCTACACCTTC,CASSFSGGVDGYTF
TRBJ1-2,11,-,-,TRBV27,TGTGCCAGTCGGGGGAGCTATGGCTACACCTTC,CASRGSYGYTF
TRBJ1-5,13,-,few,TRBV24-1,TGTGCCACCAGTGGGCAGGGGACTCAGCCCCAGCATTTT,CATSGQGTQPQHF
TRBJ1-6,17,-,few,TRBV5-1,TGCGCCAGCAGCTCTTCTGCAGGGAGCTCCTATAATTCACCCCTCCACTTT,CASSSSAGSSYNSPLHF
TRBJ1-5,14,-,few,TRBV6-2/TRBV6-3,TGTGCCAGCACCAAGGGGGGGCAGGGTCAGCCCCAGCATTTT,CASTKGGQGQPQHF
TRBJ1-1,17,-,few,TRBV20-1,TGCAGTGCTAGAGATTGGCAGGGTAAAACAAGGGGCACTGAAGCTTTCTTT,CSARDWQGKTRGTEAFF
TRBJ2-5,13,-,-,TRBV6-6,TGTGCCAGCAGTGTACAGGTCCAAGAGACCCAGTACTTC,CASSVQVQETQYF
TRBJ2-4,13,-,-,TRBV13,TGTGCCAGCAGAAGTGGACCGGGTGACATTCAGTACTTC,CASRSGPGDIQYF
TRBJ2-2,14,TRBD1,-,TRBV29-1,TGCAGCGTTGAGGACAGGGCCCGGACCGGGGAGCTGTTTTTT,CSVEDRARTGELFF
TRBJ2-7,15,-,few,TRBV7-9,TGTGCCAGCAGCTTAAAGGAATCGGCCCCCTACGAGCAGTACTTC,CASSLKESAPYEQYF
TRBJ2-2,17,-,few,TRBV4-3,TGCGCCAGCAGCCAGAGAGTCGAGGGGCCACTAGACGGGGAGCTGTTTTTT,CASSQRVEGPLDGELFF
TRBJ2-3,15,-,-,TRBV5-1,TGCGCCAGCAGCCCCGAGGGGTGGGGCACAGATACGCAGTATTTT,CASSPEGWGTDTQYF
TRBJ2-7,15,-,few,TRBV14,TGTGCCAGCAGCCAAGATCGGCTTGGGTCCTACGAGCAGTACTTC,CASSQDRLGSYEQYF
TRBJ1-1,14,-,-,TRBV9,TGTGCCAGCACCCTAGGACAGACGAACACTGAAGCTTTCTTT,CASTLGQTNTEAFF
TRBJ1-5,14,-,many,TRBV7-2,TGTGCCAGCAGCTTCCGGCAGGGGAATCAGCCCCAGCATTTT,CASSFRQGNQPQHF
TRBJ2-1,15,TRBD2,many,TRBV5-1,TGCGCCAGCAGCAGCACTAGCGGGAGGCACAATGAGCAGTTCTTC,CASSSTSGRHNEQFF
TRBJ1-1,15,-,few,TRBV4-1,TGCGCCAGCAGCCAAGATCGGTGGGCGAACACTGAAGCTTTCTTT,CASSQDRWANTEAFF